The 24 T cell receptor beta chains listed next were all sequenced from one sample in a study of beta chain features in type 1 diabetes. Study results and limitations: In all four CD4+ subsets, TCRB CDR3 length was significantly, moderately reduced in type 1 diabetes.

These receptors' antigens are unknown. TCRB transcripts that were expressed got sequenced, as all of the isolated RNA had been reverse transcribed. The protocol was immunoSEQ multiplex PCR, while the TCRdb copy is restricted to in-frame clones and leaves out a portion. The repertoire includes 100,000 to 150,000 clones, 7% to 10% of them detected once, and approximately 0.7% sits in the top ten. Sequenced input: central memory CD4+ T cells from blood. These receptors were collected from a man aged 25-45 years with type 1 diabetes.

This clone was recorded a few times. The chain couples TRBV6-6 to TRBJ1-1; D remains unclear. Germline lookup yields CDR1 MNHNY and CDR2 SVGAGI (reference sequence). The CDR3 is 13 residues long. V lost 6 bases and J lost 0, with 8 bases in between. For the CDR3, the DNA is TGTGCCAGCAGGATGAGCATGAACACTGAAGCTTTCTTT. This sequence encodes CASRMSMNTEAFF.

A few counts support this clone. The CDR3, as DNA: TGTGCCAGCAGTTCCCTATCGGGGCAGTTCTTC. Amino acid sequence: CASSSLSGQFF. V gene TRBV5-6 combines with J gene TRBJ2-1; D gene unclear. The CDR3 has 11 residues. Germline CDR1 reads SGHDT; CDR2 reads YYEEEE. With 5 bases removed from V and 12 bases from J, the gap between germline ends came to 12 bases.

The chain couples TRBV5-4 to TRBJ2-5, with TRBD2 identical over 12 bases. V dropped 4 bases and J dropped 10; count of bases not matched to a gene: 11. This CDR3 region has 15 residues. The germline V gene encodes CDR1 SGHNT and CDR2 YYREEE (reference sequence). CDR3 coding DNA: TGTGCCAGCAGCCGGACTAGCGGGGAGGCGGCTATCCAGTACTTC. This translates into CASSRTSGEAAIQYF.

This clone turned up a few times. This chain joins TRBV25-1 and TRBJ2-5; D is possibly TRBD2 (5 bases). The germline V and J ends were trimmed by 3 bases and 0 bases, with 11 bases remaining between them. Germline CDR1 reads MGHDK; CDR2 reads SYGVNS. This CDR3 is 15 amino acids long. Here the CDR3 DNA reads TGTGCCAGCAGTGAGCCTTTCGGGGACCAAGAGACCCAGTACTTC. Its protein is CASSEPFGDQETQYF. Full variable domain (rest looked up from reference TRBV25-1 and TRBJ2-5): EADIYQTPRYLVIGTGKKITLECSQTMGHDKMYWYQQDPGMELHLIHYSYGVNSTEKGDLSSESTVSRIRTEHFPLTLESARPSHTSQYLCASSEPFGDQETQYFGPGTRLLVL.

This sequence joins TRBV7-3 and TRBJ2-7; TRBD2 matches at 11 bases. The CDR3 covers 15 residues. V lost 5 bases to trimming and J lost 1 base; unmatched junction nucleotides: 4. CDR1 is SGHTA and CDR2 is FQGTGA in the germline V gene. The CDR3 loop is CASSPSGGPSYEQYF. In DNA form, the CDR3 reads TGTGCCAGCAGCCCTAGCGGGGGGCCTTCCTACGAGCAGTACTTC.

This chain's CDR3 is CASSLSGLNTEAFF. CDR3 nucleotide sequence: TGTGCCAGCAGTTTATCGGGCCTGAACACTGAAGCTTTCTTT. The J gene is TRBJ1-1, the V gene TRBV27; D gene ambiguous. Looked up from germline, CDR1 is MNHEY and CDR2 is SMNVEV (reference sequence). Trimming pared 0 bases from V and 0 bases from J, leaving 5 bases between. The CDR3 totals 14 residues.

Only a few counts were recorded for this clone. The rearrangement links TRBV14 to TRBJ2-1; D might be TRBD2 (6 bases). V lost 1 base, J lost 3 bases, and 13 bases lay in between. Per the germline V gene, CDR1 is SGHDN and CDR2 is FVKESK. The CDR3 sequence is 16 residues long. As DNA, the CDR3 is TGTGCCAGCAGCCAAGGGGTGACTAGTTACTACAATGAGCAGTTCTTC. Its protein product is CASSQGVTSYYNEQFF.

This clone was detected a few times. The V call is TRBV4-3, the J call TRBJ2-2; perhaps TRBD1 as D (5 bases). CDR1 and CDR2 (germline): LGHNA, YSLEER. The CDR3 sequence is 18 residues long. Trimming left V 2 bases short and J 3 bases short, with 19 bases between. Written as DNA, the CDR3 is TGCGCCAGCAGCCAAAGCTACAGCACCCAGGGTGACACCGGGGAGCTGTTTTTT. This encodes CASSQSYSTQGDTGELFF.

Concerning this clone: This specimen includes other DNA sequences encoding the same CDR3. The V and J genes are TRBV7-2 and TRBJ2-1, with TRBD1 matching over 7 bases. V lost 5 bases and J lost 6; bases outside the gene matches: 4. In germline, CDR1 is SGHTA, CDR2 FQGNSA. The CDR3 runs 13 residues. The CDR3 loop reads CASSLGQINEQFF. In nucleotides, the CDR3 is TGTGCCAGCAGCCTGGGACAGATCAATGAGCAGTTCTTC.

The V and J genes are TRBV4-1 and TRBJ1-6; TRBD1 might be the D (5 bases). V was shortened by 4 bases and J by 9 bases, with 19 bases between the two germline ends. Germline-derived CDR1 and CDR2 are MGHRA and YSYEKL. The CDR3 totals 16 residues. The CDR3 nucleotides are TGCGCCAGCAGCCTTTCGGCGGGGCAAAAGGGTTCACCCCTCCACTTT. As protein: CASSLSAGQKGSPLHF.

This clone has just a few counts. The chain links TRBV2 to TRBJ1-2; D unclear. V dropped 5 bases and J dropped 7 bases, with 17 bases sitting between them. CDR3 size: 14 residues. Looked up from germline, CDR1 is SNHLY and CDR2 is FYNNEI. The chain's CDR3 is CASSLSSEGSGYTF. The CDR3 nucleotides read TGTGCCAGCAGTTTGTCATCGGAGGGCTCTGGCTACACCTTC.

This clone occurred a few times. The rearrangement joins TRBV28 to TRBJ2-7, with 8 bases fitting TRBD2. The CDR3 has 15 amino acids. V was pared by 2 bases and J by 7 bases, with 10 bases of the junction left unmatched. Germline V gives CDR1 MDHEN, CDR2 SYDVKM. DNA of the CDR3: TGTGCCAGCAGTTTACTGGATAGCGGGGCGGGGGAGCAGTACTTC. It is translated as CASSLLDSGAGEQYF. Based on the CDR3 plus reference TRBV28 and TRBJ2-7, the full variable domain is DVKVTQSSRYLVKRTGEKVFLECVQDMDHENMFWYRQDPGLGLRLIYFSYDVKMKEKGDIPEGYSVSREKKERFSLILESASTNQTSMYLCASSLLDSGAGEQYFGPGTRLTVT.

The V call is TRBV5-1, the J call TRBJ2-6; TRBD1 agrees at 9 bases. CDR1 is SGHRS, CDR2 YFSETQ, per germline. This CDR3 has 16 amino acids. V trimming: 7 bases; J trimming: 0 bases; junction bases outside the gene matches: 5. Here the CDR3 reads CASEGTGLSGANVLTF. The CDR3 bases are TGCGCCAGCGAGGGGACAGGGCTCTCTGGGGCCAACGTCCTGACTTTC.

This clone was observed a single time. V usage is TRBV6-5 and J usage is TRBJ1-4, with 8 bases matching TRBD1. There are 15 residues in the CDR3. V gave up 5 bases and J gave up 5 bases; unmatched junction bases: 7. Germline V gives CDR1 MNHEY, CDR2 SVGAGI. CDR3 sequence: CASSIGTGLNEKLFF. The CDR3 DNA sequence: TGTGCCAGCAGTATTGGGACAGGCCTCAATGAAAAACTGTTTTTT.

The gene calls are TRBV12-5 and TRBJ2-2; 7 positions match TRBD2. The CDR3 has 16 amino acids. CDR1 is LGHNT, CDR2 FRNRAP, per germline. The trim removed 1 base at V and 1 base at J, leaving 3 bases unmatched. CDR3 DNA sequence: TGTGCTAGTGGTTTGGCCAAGCGGGGGAACACCGGGGAGCTGTTTTTT. Its protein is CASGLAKRGNTGELFF.

This clone has a handful of counts. The rearrangement uses TRBV14 and TRBJ2-3, with TRBD1 as a possible D gene (6 bases). V lost 5 bases and J lost 4, with 10 bases in between. This CDR3 spans 13 amino acids. Germline V gene sequence: CDR1 SGHDN, CDR2 FVKESK. This chain's CDR3 is CASSYNRADTQYF. The CDR3 DNA is TGTGCCAGCAGCTACAACAGGGCAGATACGCAGTATTTT. The full variable domain, with the rest looked up from reference TRBV14 and TRBJ2-3, is EAGVTQFPSHSVIEKGQTVTLRCDPISGHDNLYWYRRVMGKEIKFLLHFVKESKQDESGMPNNRFLAERTGGTYSTLKVQPAELEDSGVYFCASSYNRADTQYFGPGTRLTVL.

This clone was recorded at least ten times. The genes are TRBV2 and TRBJ2-1, with D hard to call. The CDR3 covers 13 residues. Trimming took 5 bases from V and 0 from J, leaving 5 bases between them. Germline V gene data show CDR1 as SNHLY and CDR2 as FYNNEI. The CDR3 region has the DNA TGTGCCAGCAGTCTTTCCTCCTACAATGAGCAGTTCTTC. Translation gives CASSLSSYNEQFF.

The chain recombines TRBV7-2 with TRBJ2-1; 8 nucleotides align to TRBD1. With 5 bases clipped from V and 0 bases from J, the junction kept 6 bases outside the gene matches. CDR1 and CDR2 (germline): SGHTA, FQGNSA. The CDR3 totals 16 residues. The CDR3 sequence is CASSTGTGISYNEQFF. The CDR3 coding sequence is TGTGCCAGCAGCACAGGGACAGGCATCTCCTACAATGAGCAGTTCTTC.

The rearrangement links TRBV19 to TRBJ1-2; TRBD1 matches at 9 bases. The CDR3 length is 16 residues. The J segment lost 4 bases and the V segment lost 7 bases, leaving 13 bases of the junction unmatched. Germline V gene sequence: CDR1 LNHDA, CDR2 SQIVND (reference sequence). DNA for the CDR3: TGTGCCAGTACCCTCCAGATAGGGACAGGGTCCTATGGCTACACCTTC. It specifies CASTLQIGTGSYGYTF.

There are a few counts of this clone. The V and J genes are TRBV6-5 and TRBJ2-7, with 8 bases identical to TRBD2. V trimming: 6 bases; J trimming: 3 bases; junction bases outside the gene matches: 10. Germline-derived CDR1 and CDR2 are MNHEY and SVGAGI. This CDR3 has 15 residues. The CDR3 nucleotides read TGTGCCAGCAGGATGAGTAGCGGGGTTAGCTACGAGCAGTACTTC. This gives the protein CASRMSSGVSYEQYF.

This clone occurred a few times. CDR3 nucleotide sequence: TGTGCCTGTACAGGGGGGGAGACCCAGTACTTC. Residues: CACTGGETQYF. The chain uses TRBV30 and TRBJ2-5; 8 positions agree with TRBD1. Per germline, CDR1 GTSNPN and CDR2 SVGIG (reference sequence). The CDR3 totals 11 residues. Losses at the gene ends were 6 bases for V and 5 bases for J; bases not matched to a gene: 2.

The J gene is TRBJ2-5, the V gene TRBV29-1, with 7 bases identical to TRBD2. CDR3 length equals 13 residues. V lost 4 bases, J lost 11 bases, and 13 bases stayed unmatched. Germline lookup yields CDR1 SQVTM and CDR2 ANQGSEA. In DNA form, the CDR3 reads TGCAGCGTTGGCTATAACGGGGCGGGGGAGCAGTACTTC. This gives the protein CSVGYNGAGEQYF. Together with reference TRBV29-1 and TRBJ2-5, the CDR3 gives the full variable domain: SAVISQKPSRDICQRGTSLTIQCQVDSQVTMMFWYRQQPGQSLTLIATANQGSEATYESGFVIDKFPISRPNLTFSTLTVSNMSPEDSSIYLCSVGYNGAGEQYFGPGTRLLVL.

This clone has just a few counts. The chain has TRBV6-1 and TRBJ1-5; no firm D call. The CDR3 runs to 13 residues. V lost 7 bases and J 4 bases, leaving 11 bases between the germline ends. Germline CDR1 and CDR2: MNHNS and SASEGT. The CDR3 loop reads CASTAAWNQPQHF. The CDR3 DNA follows: TGTGCCAGCACCGCGGCGTGGAATCAGCCCCAGCATTTT.

This sequence joins TRBV4-3 and TRBJ2-4; 7 positions agree with TRBD1. CDR3 length: 16 residues. CDR1 and CDR2 from the germline V gene are LGHNA and YSLEER. J gave up 3 bases and V 1 base, and 6 bases lay outside the gene matches. The CDR3 loop is CASSQGKPGGKNIQYF. CDR3 coding DNA: TGCGCCAGCAGCCAAGGGAAGCCAGGGGGCAAAAACATTCAGTACTTC.